These 2 T cell receptor beta chains originate from one sample sequenced in a study of cytomegalovirus exposure and HLA in healthy donors. PCR used 60 Vbeta primers and 13 Jbeta primers. Clones were sequenced by immunoSEQ multiplex PCR, and TCRdb holds only the in-frame ones, with some missing. This table holds 110,000 to 150,000 clones, over 75% found once. Sequenced: PBMCs. These receptors all come from a female donor in good health and CMV-seronegative.

The V gene is TRBV11-2, the J gene TRBJ2-1; TRBD2 agrees at 13 bases. The V segment lost 1 base and the J segment 3 bases; nucleotides outside the gene matches: 9. CDR1 is SGHAT and CDR2 is FQNNGV in the germline V gene. The CDR3 sequence is 19 residues long. This CDR3 reads CASSLGGTSGTQLYNEQFF. The DNA of the CDR3 is TGTGCCAGCAGCTTAGGCGGGACTAGCGGGACCCAACTCTACAATGAGCAGTTCTTC.

This clone was observed a single time. The chain links TRBV6-5 to TRBJ2-7; a weak D match, TRBD2 (5 bases). Germline loops: CDR1 MNHEY, CDR2 SVGAGI. There are 14 residues in the CDR3. V was cut by 8 bases and J by 4 bases, with 18 bases left in between. The CDR3 region is CASGVTLRGYEQYF. In DNA, the CDR3 is TGTGCCAGCGGAGTCACCCTACGCGGGTACGAGCAGTACTTC.